What follows is one TCR beta chain and its context. As yet, its antigen is unknown. Germline V CDR1 and CDR2: MNHEY, SVGAGI. This CDR3 has 12 residues. This sample was included in a study of long-term antiretroviral therapy in people with HIV. A v3.0 immunoSEQ assay was performed at survey level. Sequencing used immunoSEQ multiplex PCR; TCRdb keeps in-frame clones, though not all of them. The table has around 20,000 clones, 87% seen once; the top ten hold 6.5% to 10%. Study results and caveats: Diversity went up after ART and still fell short of transplant donor controls. Narrower CDR3 length ranges marked HIV repertoires relative to controls. Older ART regimens were possibly in use when the blood was collected between about 2003 and 2018.

The chain combines TRBV6-5 with TRBJ2-5; D uncertain. Near its end, the DNA agrees better with TRBJ2-7, so the J call may be wrong. The TCR sequence derives from a man aged 18-30 years with HIV. The material was unsorted PBMCs, obtained 0.2 years before starting antiretroviral therapy. The CDR3 DNA sequence: TGTGCCAGCAGTCCGCCGGGTGGCGAGCAGTACTTC. Translating it yields CASSPPGGEQYF.